This T cell receptor (beta chain) came from a study of radiotherapy plus CTLA-4 blockade in lung cancer. Study findings and constraints: Radiotherapy plus ipilimumab was followed by expansion in blood of tumor-derived TCR clones.

The CDR3 runs to 14 residues. Germline CDR1 reads MNHEY; CDR2 reads SVGAGI. Trimming shortened V by 5 bases and J by 2 bases, and 12 bases separated the two germline ends. TCRdb keeps only in-frame clones here, not all; method: immunoSEQ multiplex PCR. Of roughly 93,000 clones listed, about 81% were seen once; the top ten hold approximately 3.4%. Regarding this clone: The target antigen is unknown.

This sequence originates from a human donor with non-small cell lung cancer who had a partial response to radiotherapy plus ipilimumab. This specimen was peripheral blood, taken from a patient treated with radiotherapy plus ipilimumab. The rearrangement joins TRBV6-5 to TRBJ2-5, with D tentatively TRBD2 (6 bases). The CDR3 DNA reads as TGTGCCAGCAGTGGGCGGGGTGGACAAGAGACCCAGTACTTC. Translation gives CASSGRGGQETQYF.